The source of this T cell receptor (beta chain) is a study of blood T cell repertoires in COVID-19. The wider study: Acute and convalescent COVID-19 samples came from the United States, Italy and Spain.

Germline loops: CDR1 MGHDK, CDR2 SYGVNS. The germline V and J ends were trimmed by 3 bases and 3 bases, with 22 bases remaining between them. The CDR3 is 18 residues long. Profiled with immunoSEQ multiplex PCR; TCRdb holds only in-frame clones, not every one. The sample shows about half a million clones, nearly 90% of them seen only once. V gene TRBV25-1 combines with J gene TRBJ2-3, with a possible D match to TRBD2 (7 bases). The origin of this receptor is a man aged 18 to 35 with COVID-19, enrolled during active disease. The sequencing input was peripheral blood. The CDR3 reads CASSDPVGGGRGTDTQYF. CDR3 bases: TGTGCCAGCAGTGACCCCGTGGGAGGGGGGCGTGGGACAGATACGCAGTATTTT.